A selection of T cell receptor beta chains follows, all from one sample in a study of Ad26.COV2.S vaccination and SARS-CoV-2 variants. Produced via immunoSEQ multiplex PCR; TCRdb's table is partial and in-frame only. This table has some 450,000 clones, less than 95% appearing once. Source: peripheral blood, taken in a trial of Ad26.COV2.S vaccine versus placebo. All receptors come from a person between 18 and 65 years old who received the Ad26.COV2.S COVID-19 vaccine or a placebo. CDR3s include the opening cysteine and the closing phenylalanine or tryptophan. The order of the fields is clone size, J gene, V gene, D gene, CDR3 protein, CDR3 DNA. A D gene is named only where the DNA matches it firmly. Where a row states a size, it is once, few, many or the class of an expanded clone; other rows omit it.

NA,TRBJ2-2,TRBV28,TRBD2,CASSRGLAGGNTGELFF,TGTGCCAGCAGCCGGGGACTAGCGGGAGGAAACACCGGGGAGCTGTTTTTT
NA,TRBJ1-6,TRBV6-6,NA,CASRSGGAANSPLHF,TGTGCCAGCAGGTCCGGGGGGGCGGCTAATTCACCCCTCCACTTT
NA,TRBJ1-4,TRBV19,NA,CASTSQFDEKLFF,TGTGCCAGTACATCTCAGTTTGACGAAAAACTGTTTTTT
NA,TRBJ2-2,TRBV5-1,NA,CASSRNTGELFF,TGCGCCAGCAGCCGCAACACCGGGGAGCTGTTTTTT
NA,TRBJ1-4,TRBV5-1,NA,CASSKGQSNEKLFF,TGCGCCAGCAGCAAAGGACAGTCTAATGAAAAACTGTTTTTT
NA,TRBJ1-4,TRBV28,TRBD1,CASSSGQGLDEKLFF,TGTGCCAGCAGTTCTGGACAGGGGTTGGATGAAAAACTGTTTTTT
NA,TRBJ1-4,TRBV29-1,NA,CSVEVDRRGEKLFF,TGCAGCGTTGAAGTAGACAGGCGGGGAGAAAAACTGTTTTTT
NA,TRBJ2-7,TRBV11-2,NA,CASSLEGRAYEQYF,TGTGCCAGCAGCTTAGAGGGCAGGGCCTACGAGCAGTACTTC
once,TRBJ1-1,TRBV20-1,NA,CSASRHRLNTEAFF,TGCAGTGCTAGTCGGCACCGGCTGAACACTGAAGCTTTCTTT
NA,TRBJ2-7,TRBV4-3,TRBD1,CASSQEIGNRGGGEQYF,TGCGCCAGCAGCCAAGAGATTGGGAACAGAGGGGGCGGGGAGCAGTACTTC
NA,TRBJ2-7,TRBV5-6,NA,CASSLWGSSYEQYF,TGTGCCAGCAGCTTGTGGGGGAGCTCCTACGAGCAGTACTTC
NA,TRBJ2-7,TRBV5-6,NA,CASSLTRDSSYEQYF,TGTGCCAGCAGCCTCACCCGGGACTCCTCCTACGAGCAGTACTTC
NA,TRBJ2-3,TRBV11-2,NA,CASSLTTGFFTDTQYF,TGTGCCAGCAGCCTAACCACAGGCTTTTTCACAGATACGCAGTATTTT
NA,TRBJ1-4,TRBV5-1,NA,CASSFNRGNEKLFF,TGCGCCAGCAGCTTCAACCGAGGTAATGAAAAACTGTTTTTT
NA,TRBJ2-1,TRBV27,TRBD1,CASSLGQGGYNEQFF,TGTGCCAGCAGTTTGGGACAGGGGGGGTACAATGAGCAGTTCTTC
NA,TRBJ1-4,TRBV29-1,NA,CSVTGRTNEKLFF,TGCAGCGTCACAGGGCGCACTAATGAAAAACTGTTTTTT
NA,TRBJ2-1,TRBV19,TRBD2,CASSPRTSGSNEQFF,TGTGCCAGTAGTCCGCGGACTAGCGGGAGCAATGAGCAGTTCTTC
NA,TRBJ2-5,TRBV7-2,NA,CATQGGQETQYF,TGTGCCACCCAGGGAGGTCAAGAGACCCAGTACTTC
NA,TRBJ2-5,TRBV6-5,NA,CASRKRQKETQYF,TGTGCCAGCAGGAAGCGACAGAAAGAGACCCAGTACTTC
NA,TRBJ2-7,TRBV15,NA,CATSRDSASYEQYF,TGTGCCACCAGCAGAGACTCTGCCTCCTACGAGCAGTACTTC
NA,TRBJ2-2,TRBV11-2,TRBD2,CASSSRTSGPNTGELFF,TGTGCCAGCAGCTCCCGAACTAGCGGGCCGAACACCGGGGAGCTGTTTTTT
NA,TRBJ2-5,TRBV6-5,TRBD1,CASSWTGGVETQYF,TGTGCCAGCAGCTGGACAGGGGGCGTAGAGACCCAGTACTTC
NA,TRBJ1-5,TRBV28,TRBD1,CASSPSPPGTALYSNQPQHF,TGTGCCAGCAGTCCTTCCCCGCCCGGGACAGCACTTTATAGCAATCAGCCCCAGCATTTT
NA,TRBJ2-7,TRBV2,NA,CASSSRQNYEYGQYF,TGTGCCAGCAGTAGTCGACAGAACTACGAGTATGGGCAGTACTTC
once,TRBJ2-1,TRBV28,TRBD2,CASRGGGRDEQFF,TGTGCCAGCCGGGGGGGAGGGCGCGATGAGCAGTTCTTC
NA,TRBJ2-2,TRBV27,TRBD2,CASSLDTSGIHTGELFF,TGTGCCAGCAGTTTAGACACTAGCGGGATCCACACCGGGGAGCTGTTTTTT
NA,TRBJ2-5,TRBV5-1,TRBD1,CASSRWDRGRETQYF,TGCGCCAGCAGCAGATGGGACAGGGGACGAGAGACCCAGTACTTC
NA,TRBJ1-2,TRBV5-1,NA,CASSLGSLAAINYGYTF,TGCGCCAGCAGCTTGGGGAGTCTGGCAGCGATTAACTATGGCTACACCTTC
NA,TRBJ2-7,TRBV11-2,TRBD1,CASSRNRDSSYEQYF,TGTGCCAGCAGCCGGAACCGGGACAGCTCCTACGAGCAGTACTTC
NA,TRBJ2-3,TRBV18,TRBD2,CASSSTSGSTDTQYF,TGTGCCAGCTCATCCACTAGCGGGAGCACAGATACGCAGTATTTT
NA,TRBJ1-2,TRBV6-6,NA,CASRDTVGYGYTF,TGTGCCAGCAGGGACACCGTGGGATATGGCTACACCTTC